The rows below give T cell receptor beta chains drawn from one sample of a study of cytomegalovirus exposure and HLA in healthy donors. The method was immunoSEQ multiplex PCR; TCRdb's version includes in-frame clones alone and lacks a portion of them. This sample yields about 280,000 clones, of which roughly 85% are seen a single time; approximately 1% belongs to the top ten. Sample: PBMCs. The receptors derive from a woman aged 18-29 years in good health and CMV-seronegative. Both conserved end residues are part of each CDR3. The D gene is left open where the match is weak. Rows may omit the clone size; those that give it use once, few, many or a size class.

abundance	d_gene	v_gene	j_gene	len	CDR3nt	CDR3aa
-	-	TRBV28	TRBJ2-7	14	TGTGCCAGCAGTTTAGTTCGGGATTATACCGAGCAGTACTTC	CASSLVRDYTEQYF
-	TRBD1	TRBV5-8	TRBJ2-4	15	TGTGCCAGCAGTGTCCAAGGGACAGGGGGAGACATTCAGTACTTC	CASSVQGTGGDIQYF
few	TRBD2	TRBV30	TRBJ2-7	12	TGTGCCTGGTCGACTAGCACCTACGAGCAGTACTTC	CAWSTSTYEQYF
-	TRBD1	TRBV18	TRBJ1-1	14	TGTGCCAGCTCACCAGGGACAGGGAGAGATGAAGCTTTCTTT	CASSPGTGRDEAFF
-	TRBD2	TRBV13	TRBJ2-1	16	TGTGCCAGCAGCGGATCTAGCGGGACCGAATACAATGAGCAGTTCTTC	CASSGSSGTEYNEQFF
-	-	TRBV7-9	TRBJ1-1	12	TGTGCCAGCAGCTTAGAGGGCAGGGGAGCTTTCTTT	CASSLEGRGAFF
-	TRBD1	TRBV6-5	TRBJ1-2	14	TGTGCCCGCTGTGTCCGGGACAGGGAAGATGGCTACACCTTC	CARCVRDREDGYTF
-	-	TRBV27	TRBJ1-1	15	TGTGCCAGCACCCGGGAGGGCGGTTACATGGCTGAAGCTTTCTTT	CASTREGGYMAEAFF
-	-	TRBV18	TRBJ2-3	15	TGTGCCAGCTCACCATCGAGGAGGGTCAGCGATACGCAGTATTTT	CASSPSRRVSDTQYF
-	-	TRBV27	TRBJ2-5	16	TGTGCCAGCAGTTCAAGGGCTAGCTATTACCAAGAGACCCAGTACTTC	CASSSRASYYQETQYF
-	-	TRBV27	TRBJ2-7	14	TGTGCCAGCGCCGGACAGTTTTCTTCCTACGAGCAGTACTTC	CASAGQFSSYEQYF
-	TRBD1	TRBV28	TRBJ1-5	14	TGTGCCAGCAGTCGCCAGGGGGAAGGACAGCCCCAGCATTTT	CASSRQGEGQPQHF
once	-	TRBV7-9	TRBJ1-2	15	TGTGCCAGCAGCTTAGTGGCGGGGAGTGACTATGGCTACACCTTC	CASSLVAGSDYGYTF
-	-	TRBV9	TRBJ1-2	13	TGTGCCAGCAGCGTAGGTCTGGGGAGTGGCTACACCTTC	CASSVGLGSGYTF
-	TRBD1	TRBV6-5	TRBJ1-1	13	TGTGCCAGCATTACAGGGGGGCATACTGAAGCTTTCTTT	CASITGGHTEAFF
-	TRBD1	TRBV6-5	TRBJ1-1	15	TGTGCCAGCAGCGGGACTGACAGGGGGTTCACTGAAGCTTTCTTT	CASSGTDRGFTEAFF
-	-	TRBV5-8	TRBJ1-5	16	TGTGCCAGCAGCGGGGGGACCGTCTATAGCAATCAGCCCCAGCATTTT	CASSGGTVYSNQPQHF
-	TRBD1	TRBV29-1	TRBJ1-3	15	TGCAGCGTCGCCTACAGGGGAGCTCTTGGAAACACCATATATTTT	CSVAYRGALGNTIYF
-	TRBD1	TRBV5-6	TRBJ1-1	17	TGTGCCAGCAGCTTTTTTGACAGGGGGAGAGGAGGGTCTGAAGCTTTCTTT	CASSFFDRGRGGSEAFF
-	-	TRBV4-1	TRBJ1-1	17	TGCGCCAGCAGCCAAGATCCGGCAGGGGTAATGAACACTGAAGCTTTCTTT	CASSQDPAGVMNTEAFF
-	TRBD1	TRBV6-5	TRBJ2-7	15	TGTGCCAGCAGAGAAACAGGGGCATGGATCTACGAGCAGTACTTC	CASRETGAWIYEQYF
-	-	TRBV29-1	TRBJ2-5	15	TGCAGCGTTAGCCCCCTACGACAGGCTGAAGAGACCCAGTACTTC	CSVSPLRQAEETQYF
-	-	TRBV6-1	TRBJ1-2	12	TGTGCCAGCAGTGCGCGGGACGTCGGCTACACCTTC	CASSARDVGYTF
-	TRBD1	TRBV9	TRBJ1-5	14	TGTGCCAGCAGCATAGGGACAGGGGACCAGCCCCAGCATTTT	CASSIGTGDQPQHF
-	TRBD1	TRBV15	TRBJ2-3	18	TGTGCCACCAGCAGAGATCTGGGACAGGGGGTTCAATCAGATACGCAGTATTTT	CATSRDLGQGVQSDTQYF
-	-	TRBV6-5	TRBJ1-4	14	TGTGCCAGCAGTTACTCGGAGGGTGGGGAAAAACTGTTTTTT	CASSYSEGGEKLFF
-	-	TRBV5-8	TRBJ2-5	15	TGTGCCAGCAGCTTGGTAGGCGGGATATCTGAGACCCAGTACTTC	CASSLVGGISETQYF
once	TRBD1	TRBV5-6	TRBJ1-4	14	TGTGCCAGCAGCTCAGACAGGGGACGGGAAAAACTGTTTTTT	CASSSDRGREKLFF
-	-	TRBV2	TRBJ1-2	15	TGTGCCAGCAGTGAAAGATTGGACAGCTTCTATGGCTACACCTTC	CASSERLDSFYGYTF
-	TRBD1	TRBV6-1	TRBJ2-6	16	TGTGCCAGCAGTGTCCACAGGGGGACCGGGGCCAACGTCCTGACTTTC	CASSVHRGTGANVLTF
-	TRBD2	TRBV11-2	TRBJ2-7	13	TGTGCCAGCAGCTTAGAGGGGGGGTACGAGCAGTACTTC	CASSLEGGYEQYF
-	TRBD1	TRBV4-3	TRBJ2-6	16	TGCGCCAGCAGCCAAGCAGGGGGCTCTGGGGCCAACGTCCTGACTTTC	CASSQAGGSGANVLTF
-	TRBD2	TRBV9	TRBJ2-1	19	TGTGCCAGCACCCTGGGACTAGCGGGAGGGGGGAGCTCCTACAATGAGCAGTTCTTC	CASTLGLAGGGSSYNEQFF
-	-	TRBV27	TRBJ2-4	12	TGTGCCAGCTCTGGCGCCAAAAACATTCAGTACTTC	CASSGAKNIQYF
once	-	TRBV9	TRBJ1-1	14	TGTGCCAGCAGCGTAGTCGGAGGGAACACTGAAGCTTTCTTT	CASSVVGGNTEAFF
-	TRBD1	TRBV7-9	TRBJ1-2	14	TGTGCCAGCAGCCGGACCGACAGGGAGGATGGCTACACCTTC	CASSRTDREDGYTF
-	-	TRBV4-1	TRBJ2-7	13	TGCGCCAGCAGCCAAGGGACAGTTTACGAGCAGTACTTC	CASSQGTVYEQYF
-	-	TRBV6-1	TRBJ1-3	15	TGTGCCAGCAGGCCCGGGGGAGGGCCAGGAAACACCATATATTTT	CASRPGGGPGNTIYF
-	-	TRBV30	TRBJ2-7	15	TGTGCCTGGACCAACGACTTCACAGGGTTGTCCGAGCAGTACTTC	CAWTNDFTGLSEQYF
-	-	TRBV11-3	TRBJ2-7	12	TGTGCCAGCAGCTCTAGCTTGGGCGAGCAGTACTTC	CASSSSLGEQYF